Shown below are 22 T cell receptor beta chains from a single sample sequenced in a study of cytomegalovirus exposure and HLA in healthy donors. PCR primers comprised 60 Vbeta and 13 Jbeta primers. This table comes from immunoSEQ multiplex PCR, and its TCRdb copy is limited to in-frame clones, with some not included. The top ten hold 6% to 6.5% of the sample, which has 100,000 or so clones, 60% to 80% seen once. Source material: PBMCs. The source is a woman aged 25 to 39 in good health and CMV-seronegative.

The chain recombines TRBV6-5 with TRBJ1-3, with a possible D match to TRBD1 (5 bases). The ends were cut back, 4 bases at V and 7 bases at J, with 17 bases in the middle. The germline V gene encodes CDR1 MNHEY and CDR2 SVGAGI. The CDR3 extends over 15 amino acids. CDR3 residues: CASSSAGPAGNTIYF. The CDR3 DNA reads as TGTGCCAGCAGTTCGGCGGGGCCGGCGGGCAACACCATATATTTT.

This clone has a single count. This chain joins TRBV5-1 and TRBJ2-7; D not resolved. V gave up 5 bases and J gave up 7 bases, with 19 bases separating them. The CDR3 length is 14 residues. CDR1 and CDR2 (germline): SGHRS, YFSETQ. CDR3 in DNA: TGCGCCAGCAGATCCCCTGGCACCCTTTTAGAGCAGTACTTC. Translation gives CASRSPGTLLEQYF. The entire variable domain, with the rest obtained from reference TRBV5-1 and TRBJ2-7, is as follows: KAGVTQTPRYLIKTRGQQVTLSCSPISGHRSVSWYQQTPGQGLQFLFEYFSETQRNKGNFPGRFSGRQFSNSRSEMNVSTLELGDSALYLCASRSPGTLLEQYFGPGTRLTVT.

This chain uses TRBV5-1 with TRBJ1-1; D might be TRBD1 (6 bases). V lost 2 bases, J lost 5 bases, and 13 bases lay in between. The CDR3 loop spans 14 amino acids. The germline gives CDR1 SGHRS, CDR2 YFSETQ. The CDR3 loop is CASSLSRGRTEAFF. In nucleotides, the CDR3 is TGCGCCAGCAGCTTATCCAGGGGAAGGACTGAAGCTTTCTTT.

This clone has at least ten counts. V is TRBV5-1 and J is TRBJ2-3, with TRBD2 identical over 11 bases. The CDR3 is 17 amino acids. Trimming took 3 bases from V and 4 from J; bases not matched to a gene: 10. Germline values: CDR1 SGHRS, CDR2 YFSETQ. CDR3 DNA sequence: TGCGCCAGCAGCTCAACTATAGCGGGGGGGCTCGCAGATACGCAGTATTTT. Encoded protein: CASSSTIAGGLADTQYF. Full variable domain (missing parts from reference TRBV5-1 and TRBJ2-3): KAGVTQTPRYLIKTRGQQVTLSCSPISGHRSVSWYQQTPGQGLQFLFEYFSETQRNKGNFPGRFSGRQFSNSRSEMNVSTLELGDSALYLCASSSTIAGGLADTQYFGPGTRLTVL.

CDR3 nucleotide sequence: TGTGCCAGTAGCCGACAGGATAATCAGCCCCAGCATTTT. It encodes CASSRQDNQPQHF. V gene TRBV19 combines with J gene TRBJ1-5; perhaps TRBD1 as D (6 bases). V lost 6 bases to trimming and J lost 4 bases, with 10 bases between them. This CDR3 is 13 amino acids long. Looked up from germline, CDR1 is LNHDA and CDR2 is SQIVND (reference sequence).

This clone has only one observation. The CDR3 DNA is TGCAGCCTTAGGACAGGGGGCGTAGGTACCCAGTACTTC. Translation: CSLRTGGVGTQYF. The V and J genes are TRBV29-1 and TRBJ2-5, with 11 nucleotides matching TRBD1. Germline CDR1 reads SQVTM; CDR2 reads ANQGSEA. V lost 8 bases and J lost 8; bases outside the gene matches: 10. The length of the CDR3 is 13 residues.

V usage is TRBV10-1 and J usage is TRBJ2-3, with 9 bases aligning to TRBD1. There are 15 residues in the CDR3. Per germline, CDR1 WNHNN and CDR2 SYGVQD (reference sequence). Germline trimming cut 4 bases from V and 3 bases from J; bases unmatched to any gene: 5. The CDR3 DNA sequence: TGCGCCAGCAGTGCTTGGGACAGGGTTACAGATACGCAGTATTTT. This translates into CASSAWDRVTDTQYF.

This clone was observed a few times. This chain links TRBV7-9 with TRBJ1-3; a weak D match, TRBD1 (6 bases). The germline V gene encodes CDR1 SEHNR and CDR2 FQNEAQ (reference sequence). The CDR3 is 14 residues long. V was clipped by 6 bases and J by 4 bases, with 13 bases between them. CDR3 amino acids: CASRTTGQGNTIYF. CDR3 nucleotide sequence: TGTGCCAGCAGAACTACAGGGCAGGGAAACACCATATATTTT.

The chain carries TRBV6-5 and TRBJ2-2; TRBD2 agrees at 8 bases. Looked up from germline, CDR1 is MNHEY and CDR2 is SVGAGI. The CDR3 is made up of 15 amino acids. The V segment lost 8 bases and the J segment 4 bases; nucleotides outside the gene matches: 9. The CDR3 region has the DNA TGTGCCAGCCGAGGTGCGGGGGGCTTCACCGGGGAGCTGTTTTTT. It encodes CASRGAGGFTGELFF.

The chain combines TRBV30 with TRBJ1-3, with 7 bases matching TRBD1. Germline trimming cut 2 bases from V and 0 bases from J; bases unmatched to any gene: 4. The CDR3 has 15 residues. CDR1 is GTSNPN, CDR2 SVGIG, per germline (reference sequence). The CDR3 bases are TGTGCCTGGAGTAGGGACAGTGGCTCTGGAAACACCATATATTTT. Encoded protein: CAWSRDSGSGNTIYF.

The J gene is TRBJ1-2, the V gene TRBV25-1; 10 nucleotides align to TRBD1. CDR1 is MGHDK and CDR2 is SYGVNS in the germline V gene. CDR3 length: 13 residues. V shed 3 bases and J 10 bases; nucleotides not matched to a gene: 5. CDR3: CASSDRDRGIYTF. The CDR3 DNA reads TGTGCCAGCAGTGACCGGGACAGGGGAATCTACACCTTC.

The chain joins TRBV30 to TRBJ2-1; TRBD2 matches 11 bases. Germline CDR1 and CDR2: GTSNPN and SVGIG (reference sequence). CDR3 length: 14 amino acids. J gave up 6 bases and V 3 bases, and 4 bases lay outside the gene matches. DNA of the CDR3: TGTGCCTGGAGAATAGCGGGAGGGCTCAATGAGCAGTTCTTC. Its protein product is CAWRIAGGLNEQFF.

The CDR3 coding sequence is TGCGCCAGCAGCCAAGTGGGTCGAGGAGAGCAGTACTTC. This translates into CASSQVGRGEQYF. The chain has TRBV4-3 and TRBJ2-7; no clear D gene. The CDR3 covers 13 residues. The germline V gene has CDR1 LGHNA and CDR2 YSLEER. The V gene lost 1 base and the J gene lost 7 bases, with 11 bases spanning the gap.

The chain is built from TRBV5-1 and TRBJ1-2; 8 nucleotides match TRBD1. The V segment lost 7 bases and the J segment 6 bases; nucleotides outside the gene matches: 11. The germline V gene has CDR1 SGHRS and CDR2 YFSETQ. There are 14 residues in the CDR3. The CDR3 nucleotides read TGCGCCAGCGCCTGGGCAGGGGGCGGCGATGGCTACACCTTC. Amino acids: CASAWAGGGDGYTF.

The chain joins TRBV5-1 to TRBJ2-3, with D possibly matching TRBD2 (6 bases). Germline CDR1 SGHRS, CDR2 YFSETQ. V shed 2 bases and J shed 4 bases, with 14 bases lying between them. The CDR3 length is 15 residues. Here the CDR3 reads CASSFAGEAADTQYF. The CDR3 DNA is TGCGCCAGCAGCTTCGCCGGGGAGGCCGCAGATACGCAGTATTTT.

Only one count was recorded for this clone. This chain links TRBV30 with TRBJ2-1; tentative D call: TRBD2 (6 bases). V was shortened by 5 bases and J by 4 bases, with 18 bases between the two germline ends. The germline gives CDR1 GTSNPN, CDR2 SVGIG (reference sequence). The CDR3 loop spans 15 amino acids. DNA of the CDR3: TGTGCCTGGTTACCTAGCGCAAATATTTACAATGAGCAGTTCTTC. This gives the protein CAWLPSANIYNEQFF.

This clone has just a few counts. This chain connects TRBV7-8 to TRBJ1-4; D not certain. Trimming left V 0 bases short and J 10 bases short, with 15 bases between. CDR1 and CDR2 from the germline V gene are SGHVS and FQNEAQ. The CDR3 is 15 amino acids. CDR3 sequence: CASSLAHASPGKLFF. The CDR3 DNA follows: TGTGCCAGCAGCTTAGCGCACGCATCCCCGGGAAAACTGTTTTTT.

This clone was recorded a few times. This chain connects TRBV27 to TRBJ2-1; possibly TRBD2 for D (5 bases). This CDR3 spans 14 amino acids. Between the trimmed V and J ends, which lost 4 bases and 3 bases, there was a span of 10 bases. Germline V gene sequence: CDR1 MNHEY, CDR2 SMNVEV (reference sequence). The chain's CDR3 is CASSWASHYNEQFF. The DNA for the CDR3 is TGTGCCAGCAGTTGGGCTAGCCACTACAATGAGCAGTTCTTC.

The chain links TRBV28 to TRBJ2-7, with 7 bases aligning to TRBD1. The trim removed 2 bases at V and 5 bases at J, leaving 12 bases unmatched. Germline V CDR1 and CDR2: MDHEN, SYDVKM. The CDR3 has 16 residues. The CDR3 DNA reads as TGTGCCAGCAGTTTACGGTCTCTGAACAGGGGCCACGAGCAGTACTTC. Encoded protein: CASSLRSLNRGHEQYF.

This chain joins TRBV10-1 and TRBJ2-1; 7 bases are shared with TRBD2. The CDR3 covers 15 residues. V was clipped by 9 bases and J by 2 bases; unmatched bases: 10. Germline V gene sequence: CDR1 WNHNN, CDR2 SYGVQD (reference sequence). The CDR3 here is CARSGEAPPYNEQFF. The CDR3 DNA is TGCGCCAGGAGCGGGGAGGCCCCCCCCTACAATGAGCAGTTCTTC.

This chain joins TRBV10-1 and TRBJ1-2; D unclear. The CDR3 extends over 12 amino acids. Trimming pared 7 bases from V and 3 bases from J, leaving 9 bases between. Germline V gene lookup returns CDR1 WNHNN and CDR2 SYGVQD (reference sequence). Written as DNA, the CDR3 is TGCGCCAGCACCAGATGGCACTATGGCTACACCTTC. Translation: CASTRWHYGYTF.

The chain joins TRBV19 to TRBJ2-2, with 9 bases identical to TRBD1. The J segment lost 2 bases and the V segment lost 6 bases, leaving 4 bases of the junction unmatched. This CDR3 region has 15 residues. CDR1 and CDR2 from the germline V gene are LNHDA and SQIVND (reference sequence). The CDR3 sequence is CASRKTGGNTGELFF. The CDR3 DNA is TGTGCCAGTAGGAAGACAGGGGGTAACACCGGGGAGCTGTTTTTT.